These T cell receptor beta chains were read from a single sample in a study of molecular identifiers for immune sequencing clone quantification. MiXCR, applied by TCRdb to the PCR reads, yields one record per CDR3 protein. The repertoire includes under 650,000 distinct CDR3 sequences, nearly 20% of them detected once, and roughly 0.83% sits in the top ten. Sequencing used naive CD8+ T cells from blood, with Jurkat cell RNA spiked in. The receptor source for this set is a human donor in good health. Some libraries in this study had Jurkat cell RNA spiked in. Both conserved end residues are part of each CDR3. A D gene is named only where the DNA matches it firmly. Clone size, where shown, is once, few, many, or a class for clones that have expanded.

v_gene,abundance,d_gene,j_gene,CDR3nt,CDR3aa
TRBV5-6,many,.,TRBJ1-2,TGTGCCAGCAGCCCCGAGCACAGTCATCCTGGCTACACCTTC,CASSPEHSHPGYTF
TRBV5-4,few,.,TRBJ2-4,TGTGCCAGCAGCAATCCAGGGGGGGAAAACATTCAGTACTTC,CASSNPGGENIQYF
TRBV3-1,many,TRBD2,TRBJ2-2,TGTGCCAGCAGCCCCCGGAGCGGGGGGGTTCCGAACACCGGGGAGCTGTTTTTT,CASSPRSGGVPNTGELFF
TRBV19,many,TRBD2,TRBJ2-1,TGTGCCAGTAGTATAGTGGGCGGGGGGGGCTACAATGAGCAGTTCTTC,CASSIVGGGGYNEQFF
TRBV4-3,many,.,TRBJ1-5,TGCGCCAGCAGCCAGGGGGTAGCGAGCAATCAGCCCCAGCATTTT,CASSQGVASNQPQHF
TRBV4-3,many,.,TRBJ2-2,TGCGCCAGTCGAACAGCGGCGGGGACCGGGGAGCTGTTTTTT,CASRTAAGTGELFF
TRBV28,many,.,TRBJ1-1,TGTGCCAGCAGTTTAACACAGCGTACGACTGAAGCTTTCTTT,CASSLTQRTTEAFF
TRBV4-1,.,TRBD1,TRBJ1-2,TGCGCCAGCAGCGCTGGGACAGTTAACTATGGCTACACCTTC,CASSAGTVNYGYTF
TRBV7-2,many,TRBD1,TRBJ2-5,TGTGCCAGCAGCCAAGATGACAGGGGCGTAAGGGCCCAGTACTTC,CASSQDDRGVRAQYF
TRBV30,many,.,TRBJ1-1,TGTGCCTGGACTCCCACCCGTTTTGAAGCTTTCTTT,CAWTPTRFEAFF
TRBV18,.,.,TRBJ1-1,TGTGCCAGCTCAGAAGAAGGACATTCGAACACTGAAGCTTTCTTT,CASSEEGHSNTEAFF
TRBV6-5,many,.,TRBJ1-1,TGTGCCAGCAGTTACTCGACCCTTCTGAACACTGAAGCTTTCTTT,CASSYSTLLNTEAFF
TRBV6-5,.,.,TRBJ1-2,TGTGTCAGCAGTTACCAATCGATCGGCCGGGGTTTGAGCGGCTACACCTTC,CVSSYQSIGRGLSGYTF
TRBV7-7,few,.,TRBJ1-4,TGTGCTAGCAGCCCCGTAGCCACAGGGAATAATGAAAAACTGTTTTTT,CASSPVATGNNEKLFF
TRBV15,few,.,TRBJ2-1,TGTGCCACCAGCAGATCCGGGACTCTCTCCTACAATGAGCAGTTCTTC,CATSRSGTLSYNEQFF
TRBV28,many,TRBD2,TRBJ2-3,TGTGCCACGGAGATAGCGGGGAGCACAGATACGCAGTATTTT,CATEIAGSTDTQYF
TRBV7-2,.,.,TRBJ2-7,TGTGCCAGCAGCCCTCGGGGTGCGGACCTCTCCTACGAGCAGTACTTC,CASSPRGADLSYEQYF
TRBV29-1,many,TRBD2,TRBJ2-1,TGCAGCGTGCCCGGGACTAGCGGGGGGGCGGGTGAGCAGTTCTTC,CSVPGTSGGAGEQFF
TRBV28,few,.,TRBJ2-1,TGTGCCAGCACCTCGAATAGCGCCTCCTACAATGAGCAGTTCTTC,CASTSNSASYNEQFF
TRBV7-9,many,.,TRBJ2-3,TGTGCCAGCAGCTTTTGGCAGGATAGCACAGATACGCAGTATTTT,CASSFWQDSTDTQYF
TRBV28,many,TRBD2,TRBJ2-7,TGTGCCAGCCTCCAATTGGGACTAGGGTCCTACGAGCAGTACTTC,CASLQLGLGSYEQYF
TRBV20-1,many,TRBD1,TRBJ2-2,TGCAGTGCTAACACCGGGACAGGGATCGGGGAGCTGTTTTTT,CSANTGTGIGELFF
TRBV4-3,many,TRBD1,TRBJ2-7,TGCGCCAGCAGCCAGGTTAAGACAGGGGGCCCCTACGAGCAGTACTTC,CASSQVKTGGPYEQYF
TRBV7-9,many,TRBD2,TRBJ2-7,TGTGCCAGCAGCTCGGCTACTAGCGGGAAAGCGTACGAGCAGTACTTC,CASSSATSGKAYEQYF
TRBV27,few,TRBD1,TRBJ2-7,TGTGCCAGCAGGGACAGGGAGAACCGTTACGAGCAGTACTTC,CASRDRENRYEQYF
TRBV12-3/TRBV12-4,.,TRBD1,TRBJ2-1,TGTGCCAGCAGTTTCGGACAGGGGGGGGGAAGGGGCAATGAGCAGTTCTTC,CASSFGQGGGRGNEQFF
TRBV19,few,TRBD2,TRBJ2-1,TGTGCCAGTACCGAGGGAGGGACTAAGAGCGATGAGCAGTTCTTC,CASTEGGTKSDEQFF
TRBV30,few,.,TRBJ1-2,TGTGCCTGGAGTGTAGACCTAAACCTCTATGGCTACACCTTC,CAWSVDLNLYGYTF
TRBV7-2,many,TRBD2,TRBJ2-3,TGTGCCAGCAGCTTCGTCACTAGCGGGGGGCCGCAAGATACGCAGTATTTT,CASSFVTSGGPQDTQYF